This TCR beta chain was obtained from a study of blood T cells in healthy people across ages. Notes on the study in general: In these data, TCR beta diversity tracked strongly with naive T cell percentage.

A second about 7 to 11 cycle PCR used barcoded and J-beta primers. Unique molecular identifiers of 12 random nucleotides labeled each cDNA. TCRdb analysed the 5' RACE reads with MiXCR anew, one entry per CDR3 protein. The sample consists of about 1.8 million distinct CDR3 sequences, about 49% of them appearing once. The sample holds a few counts of this clonotype. Antigen: not known. The CDR3 consists of 15 residues. Trimming took 4 bases from V and 4 from J, leaving 15 bases between them. Germline V lookup: CDR1 SGHVS, CDR2 FQNEAQ. V is TRBV7-8 and J is TRBJ2-3; D perhaps matches TRBD1 (5 bases). This TCR came from a woman aged 40-49 years in good health. The sequenced sample was blood. The DNA of the CDR3 is TGTGCCAGCAGCTCCCTAGGGGTGGGGTCAGATACGCAGTATTTT. Residues: CASSSLGVGSDTQYF.